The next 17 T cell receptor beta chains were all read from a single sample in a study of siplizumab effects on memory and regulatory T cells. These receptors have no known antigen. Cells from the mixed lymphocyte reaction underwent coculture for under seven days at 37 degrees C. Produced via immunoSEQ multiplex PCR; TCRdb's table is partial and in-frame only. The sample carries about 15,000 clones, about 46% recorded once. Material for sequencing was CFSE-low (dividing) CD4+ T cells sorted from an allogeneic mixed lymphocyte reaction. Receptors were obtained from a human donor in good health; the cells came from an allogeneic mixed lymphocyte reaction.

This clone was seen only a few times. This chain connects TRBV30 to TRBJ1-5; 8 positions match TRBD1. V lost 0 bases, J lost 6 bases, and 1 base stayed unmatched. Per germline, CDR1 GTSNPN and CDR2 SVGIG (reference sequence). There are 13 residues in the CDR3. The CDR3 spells CAWSVQGGQPQHF. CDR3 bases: TGTGCCTGGAGTGTACAGGGGGGTCAGCCCCAGCATTTT.

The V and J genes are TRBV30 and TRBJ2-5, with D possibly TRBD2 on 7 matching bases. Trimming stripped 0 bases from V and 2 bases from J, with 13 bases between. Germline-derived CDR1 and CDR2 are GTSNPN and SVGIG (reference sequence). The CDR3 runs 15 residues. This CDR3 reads CAWSVRGAHQETQYF. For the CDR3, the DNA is TGTGCCTGGAGTGTACGGGGGGCTCATCAAGAGACCCAGTACTTC.

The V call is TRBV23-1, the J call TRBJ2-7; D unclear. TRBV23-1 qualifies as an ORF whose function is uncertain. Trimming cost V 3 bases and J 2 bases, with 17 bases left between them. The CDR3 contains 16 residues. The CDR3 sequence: CASSHTRRVQTYEQYF. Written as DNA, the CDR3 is TGCGCCAGCAGTCATACGCGTAGGGTCCAGACCTACGAGCAGTACTTC.

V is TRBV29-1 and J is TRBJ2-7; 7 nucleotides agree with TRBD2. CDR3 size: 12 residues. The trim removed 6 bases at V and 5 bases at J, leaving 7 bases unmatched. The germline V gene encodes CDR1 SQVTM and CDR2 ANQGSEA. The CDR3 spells CSVLTSFHEQYF. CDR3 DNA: TGCAGCGTCTTGACTAGCTTCCACGAGCAGTACTTC.

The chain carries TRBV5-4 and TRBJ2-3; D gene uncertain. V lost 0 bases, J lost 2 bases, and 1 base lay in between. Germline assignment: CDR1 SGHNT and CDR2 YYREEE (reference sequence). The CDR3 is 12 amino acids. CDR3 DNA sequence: TGTGCCAGCAGCTTGGACACAGATACGCAGTATTTT. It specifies CASSLDTDTQYF. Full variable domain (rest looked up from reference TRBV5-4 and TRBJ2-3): ETGVTQSPTHLIKTRGQQVTLRCSSQSGHNTVSWYQQALGQGPQFIFQYYREEENGRGNFPPRFSGLQFPNYSSELNVNALELDDSALYLCASSLDTDTQYFGPGTRLTVL.

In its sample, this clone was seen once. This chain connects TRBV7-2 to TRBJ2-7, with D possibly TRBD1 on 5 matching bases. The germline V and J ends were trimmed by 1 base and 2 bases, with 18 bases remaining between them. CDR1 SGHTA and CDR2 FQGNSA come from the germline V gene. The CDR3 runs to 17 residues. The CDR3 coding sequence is TGTGCCAGCAGCTTAGGGGGAAGGGGAACTCAGACCTACGAGCAGTACTTC. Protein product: CASSLGGRGTQTYEQYF.

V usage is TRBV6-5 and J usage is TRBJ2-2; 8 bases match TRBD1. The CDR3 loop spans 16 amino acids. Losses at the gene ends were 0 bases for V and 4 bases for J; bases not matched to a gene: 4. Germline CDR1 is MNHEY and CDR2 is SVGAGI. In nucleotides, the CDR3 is TGTGCCAGCAGTTACTCAGACAGGGGCTCCACCGGGGAGCTGTTTTTT. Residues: CASSYSDRGSTGELFF.

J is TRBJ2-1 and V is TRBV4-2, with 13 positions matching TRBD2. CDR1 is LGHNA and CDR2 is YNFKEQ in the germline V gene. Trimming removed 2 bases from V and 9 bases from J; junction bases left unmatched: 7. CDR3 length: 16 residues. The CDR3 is CASSQRGLAGAVEQFF. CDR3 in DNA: TGTGCCAGCAGCCAACGAGGACTAGCGGGAGCGGTTGAGCAGTTCTTC.

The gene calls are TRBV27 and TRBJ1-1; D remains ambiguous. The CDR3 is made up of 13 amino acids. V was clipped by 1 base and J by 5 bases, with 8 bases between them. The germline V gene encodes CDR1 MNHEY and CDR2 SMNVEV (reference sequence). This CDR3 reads CASSLWAGTEAFF. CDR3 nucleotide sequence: TGTGCCAGCAGTTTATGGGCGGGTACTGAAGCTTTCTTT.

In nucleotides, the CDR3 is TGTGCCAGCAGCTTGGAAATAGGGGGCTACGAGCAGTACTTC. This sequence encodes CASSLEIGGYEQYF. The rearrangement uses TRBV5-4 and TRBJ2-7; D possibly corresponds to TRBD1 (6 bases). Germline CDR1 reads SGHNT; CDR2 reads YYREEE (reference sequence). Between the trimmed V and J ends, which lost 0 bases and 3 bases, there was a span of 10 bases. This CDR3 contains 14 residues.

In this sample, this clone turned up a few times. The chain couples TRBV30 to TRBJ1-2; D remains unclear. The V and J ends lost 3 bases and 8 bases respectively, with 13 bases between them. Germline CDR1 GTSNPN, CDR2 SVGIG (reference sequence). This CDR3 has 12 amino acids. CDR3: CAWSSRGGGYTF. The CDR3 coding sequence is TGTGCCTGGAGCTCTCGGGGTGGAGGCTACACCTTC.

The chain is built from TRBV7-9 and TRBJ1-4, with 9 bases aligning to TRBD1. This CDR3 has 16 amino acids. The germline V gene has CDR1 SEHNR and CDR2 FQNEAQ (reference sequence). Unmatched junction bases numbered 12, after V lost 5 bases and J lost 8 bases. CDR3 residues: CASSLVPGQGGEKLFF. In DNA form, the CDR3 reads TGTGCCAGCAGCCTGGTCCCGGGACAGGGAGGCGAAAAACTGTTTTTT.

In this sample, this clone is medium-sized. The CDR3 nucleotides read TGTGCCAGTAGTACCCCCGACAGGGCACCGTCATATGGCTACACCTTC. It is translated as CASSTPDRAPSYGYTF. This rearrangement joins TRBV19 to TRBJ1-2; 7 bases are shared with TRBD1. Germline V gene data show CDR1 as LNHDA and CDR2 as SQIVND (reference sequence). Trimming took 4 bases from V and 5 from J; bases not matched to a gene: 13. The length of the CDR3 is 16 residues.

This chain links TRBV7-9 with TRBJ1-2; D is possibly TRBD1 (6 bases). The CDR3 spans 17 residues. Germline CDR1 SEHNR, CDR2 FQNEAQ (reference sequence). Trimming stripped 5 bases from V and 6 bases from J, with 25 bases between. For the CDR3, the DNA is TGTGCCAGCAGCACCGGGACCAACAGGGCCGACAATGATGGCTACACCTTC. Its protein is CASSTGTNRADNDGYTF.

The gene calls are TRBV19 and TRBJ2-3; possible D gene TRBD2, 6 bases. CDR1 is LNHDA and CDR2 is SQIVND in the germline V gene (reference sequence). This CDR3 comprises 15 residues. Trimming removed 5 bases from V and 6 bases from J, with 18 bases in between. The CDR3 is CASSRQAGLGDTQYF. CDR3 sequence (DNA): TGTGCCAGTAGTCGGCAAGCGGGTCTCGGGGATACGCAGTATTTT.

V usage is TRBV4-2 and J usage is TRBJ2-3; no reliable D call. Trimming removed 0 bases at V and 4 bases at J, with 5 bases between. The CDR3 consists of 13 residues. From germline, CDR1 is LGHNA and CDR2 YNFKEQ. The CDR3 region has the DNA TGTGCCAGCAGCCAAGATGGGGCAGATACGCAGTATTTT. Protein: CASSQDGADTQYF.

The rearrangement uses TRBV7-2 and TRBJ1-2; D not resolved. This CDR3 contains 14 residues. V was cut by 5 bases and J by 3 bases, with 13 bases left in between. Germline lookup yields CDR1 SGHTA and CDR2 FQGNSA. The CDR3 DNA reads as TGTGCCAGCAGCCCCGGACGGCGATACTATGGCTACACCTTC. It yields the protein CASSPGRRYYGYTF.